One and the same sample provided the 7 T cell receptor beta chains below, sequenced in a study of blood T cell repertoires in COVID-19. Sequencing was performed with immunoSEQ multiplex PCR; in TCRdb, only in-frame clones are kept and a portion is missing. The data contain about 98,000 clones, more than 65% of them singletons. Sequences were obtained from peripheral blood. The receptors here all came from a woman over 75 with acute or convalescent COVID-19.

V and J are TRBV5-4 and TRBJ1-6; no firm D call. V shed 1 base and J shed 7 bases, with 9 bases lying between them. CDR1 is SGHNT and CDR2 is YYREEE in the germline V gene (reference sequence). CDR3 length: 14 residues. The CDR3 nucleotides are TGTGCCAGCAGCTTGCGGGAGGAAAATTCACCCCTCCACTTT. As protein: CASSLREENSPLHF.

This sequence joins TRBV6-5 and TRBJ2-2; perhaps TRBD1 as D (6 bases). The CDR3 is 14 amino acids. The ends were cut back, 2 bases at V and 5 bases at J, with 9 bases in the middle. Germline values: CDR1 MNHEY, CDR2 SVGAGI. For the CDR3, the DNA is TGTGCCAGCAGTTACGACAGGTTTACCGGGGAGCTGTTTTTT. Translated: CASSYDRFTGELFF.

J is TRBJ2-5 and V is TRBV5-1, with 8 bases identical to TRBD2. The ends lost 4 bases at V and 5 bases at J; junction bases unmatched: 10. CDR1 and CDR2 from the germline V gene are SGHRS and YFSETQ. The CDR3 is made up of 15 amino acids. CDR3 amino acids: CASSNPAGTSETQYF. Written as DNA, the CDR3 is TGCGCCAGCAGCAACCCCGCCGGGACTAGTGAGACCCAGTACTTC.

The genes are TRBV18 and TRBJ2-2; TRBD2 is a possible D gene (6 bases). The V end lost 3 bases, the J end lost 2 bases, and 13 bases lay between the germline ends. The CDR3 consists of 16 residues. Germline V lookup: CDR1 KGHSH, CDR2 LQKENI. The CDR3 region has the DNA TGTGCCAGCTCACCTGTCGGGGGTGCTAACACCGGGGAGCTGTTTTTT. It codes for CASSPVGGANTGELFF.

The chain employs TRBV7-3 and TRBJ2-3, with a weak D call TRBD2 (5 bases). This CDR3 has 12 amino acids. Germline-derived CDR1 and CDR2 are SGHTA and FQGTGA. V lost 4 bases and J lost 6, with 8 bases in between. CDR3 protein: CASSSSGDTQYF. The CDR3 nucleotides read TGTGCCAGCAGCTCTTCGGGGGATACGCAGTATTTT.

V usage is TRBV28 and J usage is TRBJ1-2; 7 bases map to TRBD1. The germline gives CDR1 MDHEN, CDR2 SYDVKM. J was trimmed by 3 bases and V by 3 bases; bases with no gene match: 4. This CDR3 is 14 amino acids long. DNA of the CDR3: TGTGCCAGCAGTTTTTTCGACAGGGACTATGGCTACACCTTC. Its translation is CASSFFDRDYGYTF.

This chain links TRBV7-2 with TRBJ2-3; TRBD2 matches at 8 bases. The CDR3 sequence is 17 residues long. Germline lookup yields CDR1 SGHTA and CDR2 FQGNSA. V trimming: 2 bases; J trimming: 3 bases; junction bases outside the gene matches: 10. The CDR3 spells CASSLRSRASGTDTQYF. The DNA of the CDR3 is TGTGCCAGCAGCTTAAGGTCAAGGGCTAGCGGGACAGATACGCAGTATTTT.